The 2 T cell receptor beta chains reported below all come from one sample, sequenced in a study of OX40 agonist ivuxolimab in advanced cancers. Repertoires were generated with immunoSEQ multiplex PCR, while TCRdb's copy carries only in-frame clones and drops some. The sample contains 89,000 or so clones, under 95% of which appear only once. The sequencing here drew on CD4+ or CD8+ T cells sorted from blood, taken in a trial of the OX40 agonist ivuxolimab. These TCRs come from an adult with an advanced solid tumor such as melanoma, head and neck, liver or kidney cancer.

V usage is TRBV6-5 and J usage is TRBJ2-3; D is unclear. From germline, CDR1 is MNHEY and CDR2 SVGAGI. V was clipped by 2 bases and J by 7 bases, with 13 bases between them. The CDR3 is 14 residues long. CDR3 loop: CASSYLPDLYTQYF. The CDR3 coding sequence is TGTGCCAGCAGTTACCTCCCCGATTTGTATACGCAGTATTTT.

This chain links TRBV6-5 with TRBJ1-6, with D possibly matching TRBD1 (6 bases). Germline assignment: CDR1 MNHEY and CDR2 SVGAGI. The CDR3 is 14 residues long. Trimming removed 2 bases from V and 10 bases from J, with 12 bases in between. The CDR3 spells CASSYMGGRSPLHF. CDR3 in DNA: TGTGCCAGCAGTTACATGGGGGGCAGATCACCCCTCCACTTT.